The sequence of this TCR beta chain was determined in a study of human thymus T cells. In the case of this clone: Its specificity is not known.

The protocol was immunoSEQ multiplex PCR, while the TCRdb copy is restricted to in-frame clones and leaves out a portion. The repertoire holds 78,000 or so clones, with 90% to 97% as singletons. General study results and limits: It looked as if thymic and blood repertoires used V and J genes in a biased way. Related research has reported that thymic repertoires overlap highly among unrelated individuals.

The germline gives CDR1 MNHNS, CDR2 SASEGT. CDR3 length: 15 amino acids. After removal of 5 bases from V and 0 bases from J, the junction contained 7 bases not matched to a gene. Resected material from corrective heart surgery provided the thymus tissue analysed. This chain uses TRBV6-1 with TRBJ2-7, with TRBD1 matching over 7 bases. This TCR came from a boy in the first two years of life with a congenital heart defect but otherwise immunologically healthy. The specimen was thymus tissue. CDR3 DNA sequence: TGTGCCAGCAGTTCCGGACAGGTCTGCTCCTACGAGCAGTACTTC. Translated: CASSSGQVCSYEQYF.